Listed below are T cell receptor beta chains from one sample, sequenced in a study of CD4+ T cells in melanoma. The assay was immunoSEQ multiplex PCR, and TCRdb's table has in-frame clones only and misses some. Counted here are fewer than 150,000 clones, 80% to 95% occurring once; the ten biggest clones make up about 1.6%. Every receptor here comes from a human donor with melanoma. The CDR3 runs from the conserved cysteine through the conserved F or W. D genes are given only for firm matches. The listing skips clone size in some rows; elsewhere it reads once, few, many or a size class.

cdr3_length	d_call	clone_size	v_call	j_call	cdr3_nt	cdr3_aa
14	.	.	TRBV5-1	TRBJ1-1	TGCGCCAGCAGCTTGCAAGGGGGGAACACTGAAGCTTTCTTT	CASSLQGGNTEAFF
14	TRBD1	.	TRBV5-4	TRBJ1-2	TGTGCCAGCAGTTGGGACAGGAGGTCAGAAGGCTACACCTTC	CASSWDRRSEGYTF
17	.	.	TRBV9	TRBJ1-3	TGTGCCAGCAGCGTAGACGCGGTGCGTAGGAATGGAAACACCATATATTTT	CASSVDAVRRNGNTIYF
16	TRBD1	.	TRBV5-1	TRBJ2-2	TGCGCCAGCAGCTTGGCCGGGACAGGGAACACCGGGGAGCTGTTTTTT	CASSLAGTGNTGELFF
13	TRBD1	.	TRBV5-1	TRBJ1-2	TGCGCCAGCAGCACCGGACAGGCACCCAGCTACACCTTC	CASSTGQAPSYTF
17	.	once	TRBV19	TRBJ2-1	TGTGCCAGTAGTATAGATCTCGGGCAGAGCTCCTACAATGAGCAGTTCTTC	CASSIDLGQSSYNEQFF
13	TRBD1	.	TRBV15	TRBJ1-4	TGTGCCACCGCGAGGACAGGGACTGAAAAACTGTTTTTT	CATARTGTEKLFF
16	.	.	TRBV11-2	TRBJ1-1	TGTGCCAGCAGCTTCCCACGCCAGGGAAGGGACACTGAAGCTTTCTTT	CASSFPRQGRDTEAFF
15	.	once	TRBV10-1	TRBJ2-1	TGCGCCACCACTAAAGACGGAAACTCCTACAATGAGCAGTTCTTC	CATTKDGNSYNEQFF
17	TRBD1	once	TRBV7-3	TRBJ2-2	TGTGCCAGCAATCGACAGGGTGGGGCTTCGAACACCGGGGAGCTGTTTTTT	CASNRQGGASNTGELFF
13	TRBD1	.	TRBV10-3	TRBJ1-1	TGTGCCATCAGTGAGGACAGGGACACTGAAGCTTTCTTT	CAISEDRDTEAFF
16	TRBD1	.	TRBV5-5	TRBJ1-2	TGTGCCAGCAGCCCGGAGGGCGCAGGGGGTGCCTATGGCTACACCTTC	CASSPEGAGGAYGYTF
16	TRBD1	once	TRBV7-2	TRBJ2-1	TGTGCCAGCAGCTTAGTTGGGCAGGGGGCTTACAATGAGCAGTTCTTC	CASSLVGQGAYNEQFF
14	TRBD2	.	TRBV11-2	TRBJ2-4	TGTGCCAGCAGCTTTAGACGGACTAGCAACATTCAGTACTTC	CASSFRRTSNIQYF
13	.	.	TRBV11-3	TRBJ1-1	TGTGCCAGCAGCTTAGTCGTGGACACTGAAGCTTTCTTT	CASSLVVDTEAFF
16	TRBD2	.	TRBV4-2	TRBJ2-7	TGTGCCAGCAGAATCCTGGCCAGCGGGACTACCTACGAGCAGTACTTC	CASRILASGTTYEQYF
13	.	.	TRBV9	TRBJ2-2	TGTGCCAGCAGCGCGCAGAACACCGGGGAGCTGTTTTTT	CASSAQNTGELFF
14	.	.	TRBV18	TRBJ2-7	TGTGCCAGCTCACCAACAGGGATTCGCTACGAGCAGTACTTC	CASSPTGIRYEQYF
18	TRBD1	.	TRBV5-6	TRBJ2-7	TGTGCCAGCAGTCTCCCCGGCGCACCGGGACAGGGGTTAAACGAGCAGTACTTC	CASSLPGAPGQGLNEQYF
16	TRBD1	.	TRBV15	TRBJ1-2	TGTGCCACCAGCCGTAAGGGACAGGGGGCTCGGGATGGCTACACCTTC	CATSRKGQGARDGYTF
18	TRBD2	once	TRBV27	TRBJ2-1	TGTGCCAGCAGTTTCCGCGGGACTAGCGGGGGGTCATACAATGAGCAGTTCTTC	CASSFRGTSGGSYNEQFF
16	.	.	TRBV5-1	TRBJ1-3	TGCGCCAGCAGCCCAACAGCCATTTCTCTAGGAAACACCATATATTTT	CASSPTAISLGNTIYF
15	TRBD1	.	TRBV9	TRBJ2-7	TGTGCCAGCAGCGAAGGGACAGTGAGAACCTACGAGCAGTACTTC	CASSEGTVRTYEQYF
14	.	few	TRBV29-1	TRBJ1-1	TGCAGCGCCCGAACAGGGCGCGTGAACACTGAAGCTTTCTTT	CSARTGRVNTEAFF
16	.	.	TRBV12-5	TRBJ1-5	TGTGCTAGTGGTTTCACCATGGGGGGAAGCAATCAGCCCCAGCATTTT	CASGFTMGGSNQPQHF
16	.	.	TRBV18	TRBJ2-6	TGTGCCAGCTCACCACTCTCAGGGACTGGGGCCAACGTCCTGACTTTC	CASSPLSGTGANVLTF
13	.	.	TRBV27	TRBJ1-2	TGTGCCAGCACCACGTCCGGGGTTTATGGCTACACCTTC	CASTTSGVYGYTF
14	.	.	TRBV18	TRBJ2-5	TGTGCCAGCTCACCACCGAGGGGTCAAGAGACCCAGTACTTC	CASSPPRGQETQYF
16	TRBD2	.	TRBV5-4	TRBJ2-1	TGTGCCAGCAGCATCCCCTCTAGCGGGGGGGCCAGTGAGCAGTTCTTC	CASSIPSSGGASEQFF
17	.	.	TRBV7-3	TRBJ2-6	TGTGCCAGCAGCTTGACCGGGACTGGCTCTGGGGCCAACGTCCTGACTTTC	CASSLTGTGSGANVLTF
12	.	few	TRBV11-2	TRBJ1-4	TGTGCCAGCAGCTTAGTTCTAGGAAGGTTATTTTTT	CASSLVLGRLFF
13	.	.	TRBV5-1	TRBJ2-7	TGCGCCAGCAGTACCGACGGACACTACGAGCAGTACTTC	CASSTDGHYEQYF
13	.	.	TRBV6-5	TRBJ1-2	TGTGCCAGCAGGGCCCCCTTGGGCTATGGCTACACCTTC	CASRAPLGYGYTF
17	TRBD1	.	TRBV6-1	TRBJ1-6	TGTGCCAGCAGTGGGGGGACAGGGGGCCCCGGAAATTCACCCCTCCACTTT	CASSGGTGGPGNSPLHF